The 20 T cell receptor beta chains given below trace back to one sample, sequenced in a study of cytomegalovirus exposure and HLA in healthy donors. The PCR employed 60 Vbeta primers together with 13 Jbeta primers. Generated by immunoSEQ multiplex PCR, the TCRdb table keeps only in-frame clones and is missing some. The data hold almost 70,000 clones, with 65% to 70% observed a single time. Sequencing was done on a sample of PBMCs. Receptors were obtained from a male donor in good health and CMV-seropositive.

V gene TRBV7-3 combines with J gene TRBJ2-1, with 9 nucleotides matching TRBD1. Germline V gene data show CDR1 as SGHTA and CDR2 as FQGTGA. Trimming cost V 3 bases and J 4 bases; bases outside gene matches: 7. There are 16 residues in the CDR3. The CDR3 loop is CASSFTGTGTYNEQFF. CDR3 coding DNA: TGTGCCAGCAGCTTCACGGGGACAGGGACTTACAATGAGCAGTTCTTC.

This chain joins TRBV2 and TRBJ1-1; 9 bases match TRBD1. This CDR3 region has 12 residues. Germline lookup yields CDR1 SNHLY and CDR2 FYNNEI. V lost 5 bases to trimming and J lost 6 bases; unmatched junction nucleotides: 1. The CDR3 sequence: CASSWTGAEAFF. Written as DNA, the CDR3 is TGTGCCAGCAGTTGGACAGGGGCTGAAGCTTTCTTT.

The genes are TRBV27 and TRBJ2-3; D perhaps matches TRBD2 (6 bases). Germline lookup yields CDR1 MNHEY and CDR2 SMNVEV (reference sequence). CDR3 length: 15 amino acids. The V end lost 6 bases, the J end lost 2 bases, and 15 bases lay between the germline ends. The CDR3 nucleotides are TGTGCCAGCAGACGCCAGGGAGGTTACACAGATACGCAGTATTTT. Translated, it gives CASRRQGGYTDTQYF.

The chain recombines TRBV7-3 with TRBJ2-1; weak D call: TRBD2 (5 bases). Trimming cost V 6 bases and J 2 bases, with 17 bases left between them. Germline CDR1 SGHTA, CDR2 FQGTGA. The CDR3 is 16 amino acids. For the CDR3, the DNA is TGTGCCAGCAGTCCATTAGCGACGGAGGCCTACAATGAGCAGTTCTTC. This translates into CASSPLATEAYNEQFF.

This clone was detected only a few times. The chain joins TRBV25-1 to TRBJ2-3; D possibly corresponds to TRBD1 (6 bases). The CDR3 sequence is 14 residues long. V was shortened by 3 bases and J by 6 bases, with 13 bases between the two germline ends. Germline CDR1 reads MGHDK; CDR2 reads SYGVNS. CDR3 sequence: CASSEWDTWDTQYF. CDR3 sequence (DNA): TGTGCCAGCAGTGAGTGGGACACCTGGGATACGCAGTATTTT.

The V gene is TRBV6-1, the J gene TRBJ2-5; D gene ambiguous. The J call is uncertain, as TRBJ2-7 better fits the DNA end. In germline, CDR1 is MNHNS, CDR2 SASEGT. The CDR3 loop spans 17 amino acids. This chain's CDR3 is CASSESPVSLSSYEQYF. The CDR3 region has the DNA TGTGCCAGCAGTGAGTCCCCCGTGAGCCTCTCGAGCTACGAGCAGTACTTC.

The chain recombines TRBV7-6 with TRBJ2-5; 10 bases align to TRBD2. The J call may be wrong; the DNA end is better matched by TRBJ2-7. The CDR3 length is 15 residues. Germline V lookup: CDR1 SGHVS, CDR2 FNYEAQ. The CDR3 DNA is TGTGCCAGCAGCTTAGCCTCTAGCGGGAGAGGCGAGCAGTACTTC. Translated: CASSLASSGRGEQYF.

The table lists this clone with a few counts. The chain uses TRBV27 and TRBJ2-3, with TRBD2 identical over 14 bases. Germline V gene lookup returns CDR1 MNHEY and CDR2 SMNVEV (reference sequence). The CDR3 covers 16 residues. Trimming at V came to 6 bases and at J to 1 base, leaving 3 bases not matched to a gene. In nucleotides, the CDR3 is TGTGCCAGCAGCCCGGGACTAGCGGGAGGCACAGATACGCAGTATTTT. It translates to CASSPGLAGGTDTQYF.

The chain joins TRBV6-4 to TRBJ2-3; the match to TRBD2 covers 12 bases. V was clipped by 4 bases and J by 1 base; unmatched bases: 0. Germline CDR1 MRHNA, CDR2 SNTAGT. The CDR3 totals 15 residues. The CDR3 DNA sequence: TGTGCCAGCAGTGGACTAGCGGGAGGCACAGATACGCAGTATTTT. Protein sequence: CASSGLAGGTDTQYF.

This chain joins TRBV4-3 and TRBJ2-3; 10 bases align to TRBD2. V lost 0 bases, J lost 0 bases, and 9 bases stayed unmatched. Looked up from germline, CDR1 is LGHNA and CDR2 is YSLEER. CDR3 length equals 19 residues. In DNA form, the CDR3 reads TGCGCCAGCAGCCAAGACGCGGGACTAGCGACCTTCAGCACAGATACGCAGTATTTT. Amino acids: CASSQDAGLATFSTDTQYF.

The V and J genes are TRBV7-8 and TRBJ2-7, with 7 bases fitting TRBD2. The CDR3 spans 14 residues. Germline CDR1 is SGHVS and CDR2 is FQNEAQ. With 2 bases clipped from V and 6 bases from J, the junction kept 7 bases outside the gene matches. The CDR3 DNA follows: TGTGCCAGCAGCTTAAATAGCGGGTATTCCGAGCAGTACTTC. Amino acids: CASSLNSGYSEQYF.

This clone was observed a few times. This chain joins TRBV11-2 and TRBJ2-7; 10 positions match TRBD1. This CDR3 has 16 residues. V dropped 5 bases and J dropped 7; count of bases not matched to a gene: 14. CDR1 and CDR2 from the germline V gene are SGHAT and FQNNGV. The CDR3 DNA is TGTGCCAGCAGCCCGTGGACAGGGGGTCTGGCCGGAGAGCAGTACTTC. Residues: CASSPWTGGLAGEQYF.

The V and J genes are TRBV30 and TRBJ2-1; D gene ambiguous. The CDR3 consists of 12 residues. Trimming took off 6 bases at V and 7 bases at J, with 13 bases between the two ends. The germline V gene has CDR1 GTSNPN and CDR2 SVGIG (reference sequence). CDR3: CACPRRRNEQFF. As DNA, the CDR3 is TGTGCCTGTCCGCGGAGAAGAAATGAGCAGTTCTTC.

This clone was counted between two and nine times. V and J are TRBV30 and TRBJ1-2; D is uncertain. V was cut by 7 bases and J by 2 bases, with 20 bases left in between. Germline loops: CDR1 GTSNPN, CDR2 SVGIG (reference sequence). This CDR3 has 15 residues. CDR3 region: CALPLFGVRNYGYTF. The CDR3, as DNA: TGTGCCTTACCTCTATTCGGGGTACGAAACTATGGCTACACCTTC. Together with reference TRBV30 and TRBJ1-2, the CDR3 gives the full variable domain: SQTIHQWPATLVQPVGSPLSLECTVEGTSNPNLYWYRQAAGRGLQLLFYSVGIGQISSEVPQNLSASRPQDRQFILSSKKLLLSDSGFYLCALPLFGVRNYGYTFGSGTRLTVV.

The V and J genes are TRBV10-2 and TRBJ1-5; D remains ambiguous. Germline lookup yields CDR1 WSHSY and CDR2 SAAADI. The ends were cut back, 5 bases at V and 0 bases at J, with 5 bases in the middle. This CDR3 has 13 amino acids. DNA for the CDR3: TGCGCCAGCAGTTACAGTAGCAATCAGCCCCAGCATTTT. Its translation: CASSYSSNQPQHF.

The chain employs TRBV11-3 and TRBJ2-5, with D uncertain. The ends were cut back, 4 bases at V and 3 bases at J, with 9 bases in the middle. The CDR3 is 13 residues long. Germline V CDR1 and CDR2: SGHNT, YENEEA. DNA of the CDR3: TGTGCCAGCAGCTCCCCTCCCGAAGAGACCCAGTACTTC. Translating it yields CASSSPPEETQYF.

The chain couples TRBV9 to TRBJ1-1; 7 bases are a match to TRBD1. J was trimmed by 0 bases and V by 3 bases; bases with no gene match: 5. CDR3 length equals 15 residues. CDR1 SGDLS and CDR2 YYNGEE come from the germline V gene. The CDR3 nucleotides are TGTGCCAGCAGCGGATTGACAGGGATGAACACTGAAGCTTTCTTT. As protein: CASSGLTGMNTEAFF.

V is TRBV15 and J is TRBJ2-1; perhaps TRBD2 as D (5 bases). The germline V gene has CDR1 LNHNV and CDR2 YYDKDF (reference sequence). The V and J ends lost 3 bases and 4 bases respectively, with 13 bases between them. This CDR3 comprises 15 residues. The CDR3: CATSSPIREYNEQFF. For the CDR3, the DNA is TGTGCCACCAGCAGCCCGATTCGGGAATACAATGAGCAGTTCTTC.

The V and J genes are TRBV18 and TRBJ2-2; no definite D call. The germline V and J ends were trimmed by 6 bases and 5 bases, with 7 bases remaining between them. CDR3 length: 12 amino acids. Germline values: CDR1 KGHSH, CDR2 LQKENI. Written as DNA, the CDR3 is TGTGCCAGCTCCACTGAAACCGGGGAGCTGTTTTTT. Encoded protein: CASSTETGELFF.

This clone was counted only a few times. The V gene is TRBV30, the J gene TRBJ1-2; D gene unclear. V was clipped by 2 bases and J by 2 bases, with 3 bases between them. Per the germline V gene, CDR1 is GTSNPN and CDR2 is SVGIG (reference sequence). The CDR3 runs to 11 residues. CDR3 sequence reads: CAWSTNYGYTF. The CDR3 nucleotides are TGTGCCTGGAGTACAAACTATGGCTACACCTTC.